This T cell receptor beta chain stems from a study of blood T cell repertoires in COVID-19. For the study at large: In each case, the material was cDNA or gDNA derived from T cells, B-cell-depleted T cells, or PBMCs.

Method: immunoSEQ multiplex PCR; TCRdb's copy keeps in-frame clones and lacks some. The table lists over 250,000 clones, 89% of them singletons. Input material: peripheral blood. The clonotype was recovered from a man between 50 and 59 years old with acute or convalescent COVID-19.

The CDR3 DNA sequence: TGCGCCAGCAGCGGGACCGGACAGGGGGCCTTCTATGGCTACACCTTC. This gives the protein CASSGTGQGAFYGYTF. This sequence joins TRBV4-1 and TRBJ1-2; 11 nucleotides line up with TRBD1. The CDR3 loop spans 16 amino acids. Germline V CDR1 and CDR2: MGHRA, YSYEKL. J lost 4 bases, V lost 5 bases, and 9 bases had no gene match.